This TCR beta chain was obtained from a study of beta chain features in type 1 diabetes (dated by TCRdb to between 2017 and 2018). With regard to the full study: Patients and healthy donors did not differ in mean age, gender distribution, total cell number or subset yield. Across all samples, roughly 110,000,000 sorted cells were examined, and cell number per subset correlated strongly with RNA yield. The study compared the TCRB repertoires of sorted circulating CD4+ T cell subsets in recently diagnosed type 1 diabetes patients with those in matched healthy donors. Regulatory and stem cell-like memory subsets were obtained from only 8 patients and roughly 8 healthy donors, while naive and central memory subsets were obtained from all 30 or so donors. General conclusions and limits of the study: A moderate but significant shortening of TCRB CDR3 length was observed in type 1 diabetes patients in all four CD4+ subsets. Because cDNA rather than genomic DNA was sequenced, highly expressing activated cells could have been over-represented, although no difference in activation and CD3 levels was found between groups. Because small numbers of individuals were included in the HLA sub-analyses, any influence of HLA type on TCRB rearrangement was left unresolved. Naive, central memory and regulatory TCRB repertoires appeared to be more similar among patients than among healthy donors. PCR might favor shorter templates, but patient and control samples were amplified and corrected together, so any skew would affect both groups equally. At VDJ recombination sites, type 1 diabetes patients had fewer insertions and more deleted nucleotides, which implies abnormalities in thymic rearrangement.

CDR1 and CDR2, per the germline V gene, are SGHRS and YFSETQ. From its cysteine to its phenylalanine, the CDR3 spans 14 amino acids. Of all the DNA, just the CDR3 is kept, 42 bases in frame from base 1. V is reduced by 0 bases and J by 3 bases, leaving a spacing of 10 bases between them. This clone was seen only a few times. Its target antigen remains unknown. Base qualities are not recorded, but no much larger clone differs from it by a single base. Each donor gave one peripheral blood draw, averaging roughly 100 mL, which was collected into heparinised tubes. A BD FACSAria II was used to sort naive, central memory, regulatory and stem cell-like memory CD4+ T cells with a panel that included CD45RO, CCR7, CD25, CD127, CD95 and CD27. A purity above 95% was achieved for all sorted populations. PBMCs were isolated immediately by Lymphoprep density gradient centrifugation and stained directly without culture. So that batch effects would be minimized, each experiment stained and sorted samples in pairs, pairing one healthy donor with one patient.

The High Capacity cDNA Reverse Transcription Kit was used to reverse transcribe all of the isolated RNA, meaning that expressed TCRB transcripts were what got sequenced. Deep immunoSEQ sequencing was applied to naive, central memory and regulatory T cell samples, giving an average of roughly 3.5 million total reads per sample. After sorted cells were lysed in RLT buffer, RNA was extracted with DNase-treated RNeasy Micro or Mini kits, with the choice depending on cell number. To prevent cross-contamination, every cell subset was processed on its own, while patient and healthy donor samples were processed together. TCRB sequences were amplified from cDNA with the immunoSEQ multiplex PCR, producing 87-bp fragments spanning the CDR3 region. Amplicons were sequenced on the Illumina HiSeq platform. The authors processed their data as follows. PCR bias was computationally corrected using synthetic template baselines, reads within Hamming distance 2 were collapsed, and singletons that could not be merged were discarded. By aligning reads against IMGT, V, D and J genes, CDR3 length, and insertions or deletions at six rearrangement sites were assigned. Within each subset, clonotype counts were normalized to sorted cell number, after which true diversity and Gini coefficients were computed with the tcR R package. The overlap coefficient, calculated on TCRB nucleotide sequences, was used to quantify repertoire sharing. TCRdb carries this immuneACCESS record with in-frame sequences only. Its versions omit some clonotypes, under half of them owing to an unresolved V gene in the studies checked, with the rest unexplained. V, J and clone size were drawn from that table, and D and trimming were deduced from the DNA. This sample lists more than 150,000 clones; around an eighth were detected once. Together, the top ten hold 0.55% to 0.8% of the sample.

The specimen sequenced was central memory CD4+ T cells from blood. The chain is assembled from TRBV5-1 and TRBJ2-7, with no confidently assigned D gene. The receptor's source is a woman aged 18-29 years in good health. The CDR3 region has the sequence CASSLGSPGYEQYF. Read as DNA, the sequence is TGCGCCAGCAGCTTGGGATCCCCCGGCTACGAGCAGTACTTC. Extended through the reference TRBV5-1 and TRBJ2-7 proteins, this CDR3 yields the full variable domain: KAGVTQTPRYLIKTRGQQVTLSCSPISGHRSVSWYQQTPGQGLQFLFEYFSETQRNKGNFPGRFSGRQFSNSRSEMNVSTLELGDSALYLCASSLGSPGYEQYFGPGTRLTVT.